This TCR beta chain emerged from a study of blood T cell repertoires in COVID-19. Sequencing was performed with immunoSEQ multiplex PCR; in TCRdb, only in-frame clones are kept and a portion is missing. The sample holds about 310,000 clones; about 91% are singletons and the top ten take roughly a tenth. V gave up 4 bases and J gave up 6 bases, with 13 bases separating them. The germline CDR1 and CDR2 sequences are LGHDT and YNNKEL (reference sequence). The CDR3 totals 14 residues. The sample consisted of PBMCs or T cells enriched from blood (not recorded which). V is TRBV3-1 (or the pseudogene TRBV3-2) and J is TRBJ2-1; D possibly corresponds to TRBD2 (5 bases). This clonotype was sampled from a woman in her thirties or forties who had recovered from COVID-19. CDR3 in amino acids: CASSLIGLSNEQFF. The DNA of the CDR3 is TGTGCCAGCAGCCTCATTGGACTGTCCAATGAGCAGTTCTTC.